This TCR beta chain was recorded in a study of blood T cell repertoires in COVID-19. About the study: Nucleic acid was either cDNA or gDNA, and it came from T cells, B-cell-depleted T cells, or PBMCs.

In the source study's methods: Reference gene primer amplification yielded estimated nucleated cell counts. Clones were read by immunoSEQ multiplex PCR, and TCRdb kept only the in-frame ones, dropping some. V and J calls and clone size are as listed in that table; D and trimming were resolved from the DNA. The table includes 70,000 to 90,000 clones, about 83% detected once. V was cut by 0 bases and J by 4 bases, with 12 bases left in between. The CDR3 loop spans 15 amino acids. Germline CDR1 is SGHTA and CDR2 is FQGNSA. The chain has TRBV7-2 and TRBJ1-2, with a weak D call TRBD1 (5 bases). The sample taken for sequencing was peripheral blood. The TCR sequence derives from a man in his fifties with active COVID-19. The CDR3 DNA follows: TGTGCCAGCAGCTTAGCGGGACTGATTACCTATGGCTACACCTTC. Encoded protein: CASSLAGLITYGYTF.